These 5 T cell receptor beta chains were all obtained from the same sample, sequenced in a study of blood T cell repertoires in COVID-19. Data came from immunoSEQ multiplex PCR; TCRdb stores just in-frame clones and leaves some out. The table includes over 50,000 clones, just over 85% detected once. Material: peripheral blood. Receptors originate from a man older than 75 with acute or convalescent COVID-19.

This clone was seen a few times. The chain is built from TRBV3-1 (or the pseudogene TRBV3-2) and TRBJ2-7; the D gene is possibly TRBD1 (8 bases). The V gene lost 1 base and the J gene lost 0 bases, with 19 bases spanning the gap. The CDR3 runs 18 residues. CDR1 LGHDT and CDR2 YNNKEL come from the germline V gene (reference sequence). Here the CDR3 reads CASSQGWGGGQVSYEQYF. CDR3 sequence (DNA): TGTGCCAGCAGCCAAGGATGGGGCGGGGGACAGGTCTCCTACGAGCAGTACTTC.

The J gene is TRBJ1-5, the V gene TRBV15; D is uncertain. CDR3 size: 13 residues. Trimming shortened V by 4 bases and J by 0 bases, and 4 bases separated the two germline ends. From germline, CDR1 is LNHNV and CDR2 YYDKDF (reference sequence). CDR3: CATSTYSNQPQHF. In nucleotides, the CDR3 is TGTGCCACCAGCACCTATAGCAATCAGCCCCAGCATTTT.

The chain carries TRBV5-1 and TRBJ2-7; D not certain. This CDR3 spans 15 amino acids. Germline V CDR1 and CDR2: SGHRS, YFSETQ. Deletions cut 0 bases from V and 5 bases from J, with 15 bases between. CDR3 DNA sequence: TGCGCCAGCAGCTTGGCCGACACCTCTCGCCACGAGCAGTACTTC. It yields the protein CASSLADTSRHEQYF.

The rearrangement links TRBV18 to TRBJ2-5; no reliable D call. Germline V gene data show CDR1 as KGHSH and CDR2 as LQKENI. The germline V and J ends were trimmed by 1 base and 5 bases, with 5 bases remaining between them. The CDR3 has 12 residues. The CDR3 spells CASSPLSETQYF. Written as DNA, the CDR3 is TGTGCCAGCTCACCACTTTCGGAGACCCAGTACTTC.

The chain uses TRBV2 and TRBJ1-2; D may be TRBD1 (6 bases). Germline V gives CDR1 SNHLY, CDR2 FYNNEI. V shed 7 bases and J shed 0 bases, with 15 bases lying between them. CDR3 size: 15 residues. The CDR3 reads CASKTRGVANYGYTF. The CDR3 nucleotides are TGTGCCAGCAAAACCAGGGGCGTAGCTAACTATGGCTACACCTTC.